The 19 T cell receptor beta chains below come from one sample, sequenced in a study of regulatory T cells in long-lasting Graves disease. CDR3-region Arm-PCR and iRepertoire HTBI primers produced the TCR beta libraries. A single record per CDR3 protein comes from TCRdb applying MiXCR to the multiplex PCR reads. The profile shows approximately 690,000 distinct CDR3 sequences, approximately 29% of them singletons. The time point is: persistent/refractory GD, antithyroid drugs over 5 years with positive TRAb. Making the TCR library involved RNA that had been extracted from PBMCs. Sequenced material: peripheral blood mononuclear cells (PBMCs), taken when the disease was refractory, from a patient treated with antithyroid drugs. The source of these receptors is a female donor with Graves disease.

This clonotype was observed at least ten times. The chain couples TRBV12-3 or TRBV12-4 to TRBJ1-1; the match to TRBD1 covers 8 bases. The CDR3 has 14 amino acids. V shed 5 bases and J 9 bases; nucleotides not matched to a gene: 11. CDR3 sequence (DNA): TGTGCCAGCAGTCGGAACACAGGGACAGGTAAAGCTTTCTTT. This gives the protein CASSRNTGTGKAFF.

This clonotype was counted many times. The rearrangement uses TRBV7-6 and TRBJ2-7; the match to TRBD1 covers 11 bases. This CDR3 region has 13 residues. The V gene's germline CDR1 is SGHVS and CDR2 FNYEAQ. V trimming: 5 bases; J trimming: 6 bases; junction bases outside the gene matches: 3. The CDR3 nucleotides read TGTGCCAGCAGCCAAGGGACAGGGGGCGAGCAGTACTTC. As protein: CASSQGTGGEQYF. The whole variable domain, filled in from reference TRBV7-6 and TRBJ2-7, reads GAGVSQSPRYKVTKRGQDVALRCDPISGHVSLYWYRQALGQGPEFLTYFNYEAQQDKSGLPNDRFSAERPEGSISTLTIQRTEQRDSAMYRCASSQGTGGEQYFGPGTRLTVT.

This clonotype was observed at least ten times. The J gene is TRBJ2-3, the V gene TRBV2; D is unresolved. Trimming took 7 bases from V and 6 from J, leaving 11 bases between them. Germline lookup yields CDR1 SNHLY and CDR2 FYNNEI. The CDR3 has 12 amino acids. CDR3 DNA sequence: TGTGCCAGCACCAACGTGGGGGATACGCAGTATTTT. Amino acids: CASTNVGDTQYF.

This clonotype was seen only a few times. The CDR3 region is CASSYDRGWNTEAFF. CDR3 nucleotide sequence: TGTGCCAGCAGCTACGACAGGGGATGGAACACTGAAGCTTTCTTT. This chain connects TRBV28 to TRBJ1-1; TRBD1 agrees at 8 bases. Losses at the gene ends were 6 bases for V and 1 base for J; bases not matched to a gene: 7. The CDR3 totals 15 residues. Germline V CDR1 and CDR2: MDHEN, SYDVKM.

The J gene is TRBJ1-3, the V gene TRBV10-3, with D unresolved. This CDR3 is 17 amino acids long. Trimming shortened V by 0 bases and J by 0 bases, and 12 bases separated the two germline ends. Germline V lookup: CDR1 ENHRY, CDR2 SYGVKD. The CDR3 loop is CAISESSPASSGNTIYF. In DNA form, the CDR3 reads TGTGCCATCAGTGAGTCTAGCCCCGCAAGCTCTGGAAACACCATATATTTT.

This clonotype was detected many times. V and J are TRBV2 and TRBJ2-5; D remains unclear. V gave up 9 bases and J gave up 4 bases, with 15 bases separating them. CDR3 length: 13 residues. Germline loops: CDR1 SNHLY, CDR2 FYNNEI. The CDR3 DNA follows: TGTGCCAGTGTAGGTCAGGTTGGAGAGACCCAGTACTTC. This codes for CASVGQVGETQYF.

A note on this clonotype: This clone may be a read error of a much larger clone one base away. The conserved phenylalanine or tryptophan normally closing the CDR3 is absent here, so this likely arose from a read error. This chain uses TRBV28 with TRBJ1-1, with 7 positions matching TRBD1. The CDR3 totals 12 residues. CDR1 and CDR2 (germline): MDHEN, SYDVKM. V trimming: 4 bases; J trimming: 9 bases; junction bases outside the gene matches: 5. CDR3 nucleotide sequence: TGTGCCAGCAGTTCGAACAGGGGCCAAGCTTTCTCT. Translation: CASSSNRGQAFS.

Notes on this clonotype: Compared with germline, one end of the junction differs, possibly owing to a read error. The V and J genes are TRBV20-1 and TRBJ1-1, with 7 nucleotides matching TRBD1. Germline-derived CDR1 and CDR2 are DFQATT and SNEGSKA (reference sequence). The CDR3 sequence is 12 residues long. The chain's CDR3 is CSAATGNAEAFF. The CDR3 DNA sequence: TGCAGTGCAGCGACAGGGAACGCTGAAGCTTTCTTT.

This rearrangement joins TRBV4-2 to TRBJ1-4; tentative D call: TRBD1 (5 bases). The V gene lost 0 bases and the J gene lost 3 bases, with 20 bases spanning the gap. CDR3 length: 19 amino acids. Germline-derived CDR1 and CDR2 are LGHNA and YNFKEQ. This CDR3 is CASSQDGGGAAVANEKLFF. The CDR3 DNA reads as TGTGCCAGCAGCCAAGATGGAGGAGGGGCCGCCGTAGCTAATGAAAAACTGTTTTTT.

The chain uses TRBV29-1 and TRBJ2-7; no definite D call. V dropped 5 bases and J dropped 2 bases, with 10 bases sitting between them. Germline lookup yields CDR1 SQVTM and CDR2 ANQGSEA. The CDR3 has 12 amino acids. This CDR3 is CSVLTEAYEQYF. CDR3 DNA: TGCAGCGTTCTAACAGAAGCCTACGAGCAGTACTTC.

The chain joins TRBV6-1 to TRBJ2-5; 7 bases agree with TRBD1. CDR3 length: 13 amino acids. The V and J ends lost 10 bases and 4 bases, in that order; junction bases with no gene match: 9. Germline lookup yields CDR1 MNHNS and CDR2 SASEGT. The CDR3 here is CATRNRGGETQYF. CDR3 nucleotides: TGTGCCACCCGGAACAGGGGCGGAGAGACCCAGTACTTC.

As for this clonotype: Given a much more abundant clone one base away, this may be a read error. This rearrangement joins TRBV2 to TRBJ1-1, with D tentatively TRBD1 (5 bases). V lost 1 base and J 7 bases, leaving 13 bases between the germline ends. The germline V gene encodes CDR1 SNHLY and CDR2 FYNNEI. The CDR3 has 14 residues. The CDR3 here is CASSEVSPRGEAFF. The CDR3 DNA reads as TGTGCCAGCAGTGAAGTGTCGCCAAGGGGTGAAGCTTTCTTT.

In its sample, this clonotype was seen many times. The genes are TRBV10-3 and TRBJ1-6; tentative D call: TRBD1 (5 bases). V was pared by 3 bases and J by 8 bases, with 14 bases between. The CDR3 has 15 amino acids. Germline-derived CDR1 and CDR2 are ENHRY and SYGVKD. The CDR3 DNA is TGTGCCATCAGTGACAGGGCTTCAGGTGATTCACCCCTCCACTTT. Translation: CAISDRASGDSPLHF.

As to this clonotype: At one end, the junction sequence differs from germline, possibly due to a read error. V and J are TRBV5-1 and TRBJ2-2; a weak D match, TRBD2 (6 bases). The CDR3 covers 14 residues. In germline, CDR1 is SGHRS, CDR2 YFSETQ. The CDR3 coding sequence is TGCGCCAGCAGCTGGCGGGACGACACCAGGGAGCTGTTTTTT. It encodes CASSWRDDTRELFF.

This clonotype was picked up many times. This chain links TRBV28 with TRBJ1-1; D not certain. This CDR3 region has 12 residues. V lost 5 bases to trimming and J lost 9 bases, with 13 bases between them. CDR1 MDHEN and CDR2 SYDVKM come from the germline V gene. The CDR3 DNA reads as TGTGCCAGCAGTCGGCGCATTTCGAAAGCTTTCTTT. This encodes CASSRRISKAFF.

V and J are TRBV18 and TRBJ1-1; D call uncertain. V was pared by 6 bases and J by 3 bases, with 11 bases between. The CDR3 covers 13 residues. CDR1 is KGHSH, CDR2 LQKENI, per germline. The CDR3 DNA sequence: TGTGCCAGCTCCCCAGACATTCACACTGAAGCTTTCTTT. Amino acid sequence: CASSPDIHTEAFF. The full variable domain, rest sourced from reference TRBV18 and TRBJ1-1, is NAGVMQNPRHLVRRRGQEARLRCSPMKGHSHVYWYRQLPEEGLKFMVYLQKENIIDESGMPKERFSAEFPKEGPSILRIQQVVRGDSAAYFCASSPDIHTEAFFGQGTRLTVV.

This clonotype appeared a few times. This rearrangement joins TRBV27 to TRBJ1-1; D ambiguous. V lost 6 bases to trimming and J lost 8 bases, with 16 bases between them. Germline V gene sequence: CDR1 MNHEY, CDR2 SMNVEV (reference sequence). The CDR3 length is 13 residues. The CDR3 nucleotides are TGTGCCAGCAGCCAGATGGGAGGCTACGAAGCTTTCTTT. Translation: CASSQMGGYEAFF.

This clonotype was detected only once. A far larger clone is just one base off, so this is likely a read error. V is TRBV6-8 and J is TRBJ1-1, with D unclear. The germline V gene has CDR1 MNHGY and CDR2 SAAAGT. V gave up 7 bases and J gave up 1 base, with 4 bases separating them. The length of the CDR3 is 11 residues. The chain's CDR3 is CASKKNTEAFF. The CDR3 DNA is TGTGCCAGCAAAAAGAACACTGAAGCTTTCTTT.

This clonotype showed up just a few times. The CDR3, as DNA: TGCGCCAGCAGCTCGTCTTCCGGGACGGATTATGGCTACACCTTC. Translating it yields CASSSSSGTDYGYTF. The gene calls are TRBV5-1 and TRBJ1-2, with TRBD1 as a possible D gene (5 bases). Per germline, CDR1 SGHRS and CDR2 YFSETQ. The ends were cut back, 3 bases at V and 5 bases at J, with 17 bases in the middle. This CDR3 spans 15 amino acids.